This T cell receptor beta chain was profiled in a study of cytomegalovirus exposure and HLA in healthy donors. Primers included in the PCR were 60 Vbeta and 13 Jbeta primers. The table came from immunoSEQ multiplex PCR; TCRdb's copy has only in-frame clones and leaves some out. The sample holds about 160,000 clones; approximately 85% are singletons and the top ten take around 6.5%. This clone appeared a single time. The sequencing sample was made of PBMCs. The sequence derives from a man aged 45-65 years in good health and CMV-seropositive.

CDR3: CASSFIVGDTGHYEQYF. The DNA for the CDR3 is TGTGCCAGCAGTTTTATAGTAGGAGACACAGGACACTACGAGCAGTACTTC. The chain joins TRBV27 to TRBJ2-7; D is possibly TRBD1 (5 bases). The CDR3 loop spans 17 amino acids. Trimming stripped 3 bases from V and 3 bases from J, with 21 bases between. Germline CDR1 reads MNHEY; CDR2 reads SMNVEV (reference sequence).